This TCR beta chain was identified during a study of blood T cell repertoires in COVID-19. Overall study: Whether acute or convalescent, the COVID-19 samples came from the United States, Italy and Spain. Sources were T cells, B-cell-depleted T cells, or PBMCs; the material itself was cDNA or gDNA.

V lost 11 bases to trimming and J lost 1 base, with 14 bases between them. The CDR3 is 13 amino acids. CDR1 is LNHDA, CDR2 SQIVND, per germline (reference sequence). The protocol was immunoSEQ multiplex PCR, while the TCRdb copy is restricted to in-frame clones and leaves out a portion. The sample shows about 110,000 clones, around 83% of them seen only once. This clone has just a few counts. The identical CDR3 is also encoded by other nucleotide sequences in the sample. The sequencing sample was made of peripheral blood. The chain carries TRBV19 and TRBJ2-5, with D perhaps TRBD2 (5 bases). The TCR sequence derives from a man aged 35-49 years with acute or convalescent COVID-19. The DNA of the CDR3 is TGTGCCTCCCGAGAGGGCGGCCAAGAGACCCAGTACTTC. Translation: CASREGGQETQYF.